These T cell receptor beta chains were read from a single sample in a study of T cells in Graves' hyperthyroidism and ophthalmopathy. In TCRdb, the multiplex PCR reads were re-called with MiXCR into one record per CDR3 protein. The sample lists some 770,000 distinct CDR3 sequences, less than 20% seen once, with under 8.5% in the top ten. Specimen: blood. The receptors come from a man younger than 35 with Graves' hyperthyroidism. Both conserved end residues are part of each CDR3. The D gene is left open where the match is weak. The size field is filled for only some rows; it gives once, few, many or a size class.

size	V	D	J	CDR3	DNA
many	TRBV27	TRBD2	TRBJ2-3	CASSTQGLAGRGTQYF	TGTGCCAGCAGCACCCAGGGACTAGCGGGTCGTGGTACGCAGTATTTT
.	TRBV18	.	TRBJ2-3	CASSPEAAIRRTDTQYF	TGTGCCAGCTCACCAGAGGCAGCCATCAGACGCACAGATACGCAGTATTTT
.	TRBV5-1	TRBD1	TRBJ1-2	CASSRPAQGDGYTF	TGCGCCAGCAGCCGTCCTGCCCAGGGGGATGGCTACACCTTC
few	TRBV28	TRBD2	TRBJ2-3	CASSSPGLAEITDTQYF	TGTGCCAGCAGTTCTCCGGGACTAGCGGAAATCACAGATACGCAGTATTTT
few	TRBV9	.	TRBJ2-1	CASSVNGSPYNEQFF	TGTGCCAGCAGCGTAAACGGGAGCCCATACAATGAGCAGTTCTTC
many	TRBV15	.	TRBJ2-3	CATSSFEGADTQYF	TGTGCCACCAGCAGCTTCGAGGGCGCAGATACGCAGTATTTT
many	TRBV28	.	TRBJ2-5	CASSLGTPWGETQYF	TGTGCCAGCAGTCTCGGGACCCCCTGGGGAGAGACCCAGTACTTC
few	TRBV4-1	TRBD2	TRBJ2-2	CASSQDLTGGGTGELFF	TGCGCCAGCAGCCAAGATCTAACGGGAGGGGGCACCGGGGAGCTGTTTTTT
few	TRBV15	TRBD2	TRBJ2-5	CATSRDPPGARGYQETQYF	TGTGCCACCAGCAGAGATCCCCCCGGGGCGCGGGGGTACCAAGAGACCCAGTACTTC
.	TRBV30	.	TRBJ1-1	CAWSRSGENTEAFF	TGTGCCTGGAGCCGGTCGGGGGAGAACACTGAAGCTTTCTTT
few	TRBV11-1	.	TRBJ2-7	CASSFSPDGGTYEQYF	TGTGCCAGCAGCTTTTCCCCAGACGGGGGAACCTACGAGCAGTACTTC
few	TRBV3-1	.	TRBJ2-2	CASSPGTSTGELFF	TGTGCCAGCAGCCCGGGAACGAGCACCGGGGAGCTGTTTTTT
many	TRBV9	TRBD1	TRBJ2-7	CASSVGTGTYEQYF	TGTGCCAGCAGCGTCGGGACAGGGACCTACGAGCAGTACTTC
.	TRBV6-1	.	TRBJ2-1	CASSLQIINEQFF	TGTGCCAGCAGTCTTCAAATTATCAATGAGCAGTTCTTC
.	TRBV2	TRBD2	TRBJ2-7	CASTPRRDYLGEQYF	TGTGCCAGCACCCCCCGAAGGGACTATCTAGGAGAGCAGTACTTC
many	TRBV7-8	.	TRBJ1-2	CASSLKDNYGYTF	TGTGCCAGCAGCTTGAAGGATAACTATGGCTACACCTTC
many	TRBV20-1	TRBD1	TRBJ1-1	CSARSRQGPYTEAFF	TGCAGTGCTAGAAGCCGACAGGGGCCGTACACTGAAGCTTTCTTT
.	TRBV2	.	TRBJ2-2	CASRTDGVTGELFF	TGTGCCAGCAGAACGGATGGTGTCACCGGGGAGCTGTTTTTT
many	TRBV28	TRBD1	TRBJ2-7	CASSNPDRGLPYEQYF	TGTGCCAGCAGTAACCCGGACAGGGGGCTTCCCTACGAGCAGTACTTC
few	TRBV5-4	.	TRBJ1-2	CASSFTQSSPYGYTF	TGTGCCAGCAGCTTTACCCAGTCAAGTCCATATGGCTACACCTTC
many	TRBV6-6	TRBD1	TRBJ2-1	CASSYHDRGYNEQFF	TGTGCCAGCAGTTACCATGACAGGGGCTACAATGAGCAGTTCTTC
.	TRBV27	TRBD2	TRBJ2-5	CASSPSRGAETQYF	TGTGCCAGCAGTCCCTCGCGGGGGGCAGAGACCCAGTACTTC
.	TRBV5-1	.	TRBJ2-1	CASSWEFNEQFF	TGCGCCAGCAGCTGGGAATTCAATGAGCAGTTCTTC
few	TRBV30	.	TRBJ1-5	CAWSVSEGQPQHF	TGTGCCTGGAGTGTATCCGAGGGACAGCCCCAGCATTTT
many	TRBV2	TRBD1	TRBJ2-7	CASRKTGTGVYEQYF	TGTGCCAGCAGAAAAACCGGGACAGGGGTCTACGAGCAGTACTTC
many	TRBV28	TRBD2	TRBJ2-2	CASSLLSGSYTGELFF	TGTGCCAGCAGTTTGTTAAGCGGGAGTTACACCGGGGAGCTGTTTTTT
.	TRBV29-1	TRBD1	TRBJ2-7	CSGLFRDRDYEQYF	TGCAGCGGTCTCTTCCGGGACAGGGATTACGAGCAGTACTTC
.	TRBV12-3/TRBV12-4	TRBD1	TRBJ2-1	CASSLLRDSIYNEQFF	TGTGCCAGCAGTTTATTACGGGACAGCATATACAATGAGCAGTTCTTC
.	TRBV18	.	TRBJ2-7	CASSSTGISSYEQYF	TGTGCCAGCTCATCCACAGGGATTTCCTCCTACGAGCAGTACTTC
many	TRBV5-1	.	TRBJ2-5	CASSLVAGVETQYF	TGTGCCAGCAGCTTGGTAGCTGGGGTGGAGACCCAGTACTTC
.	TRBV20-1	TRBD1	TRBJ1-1	CSPEGDRDYTEAFF	TGCAGTCCCGAAGGGGACAGGGATTACACTGAAGCTTTCTTT
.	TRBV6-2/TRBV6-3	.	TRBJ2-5	CASSYREGYRETQYF	TGTGCCAGCAGTTACCGTGAAGGGTACCGGGAGACCCAGTACTTC
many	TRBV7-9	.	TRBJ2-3	CASSLGSVYPTDTQYF	TGTGCCAGCAGCTTAGGATCAGTCTACCCCACAGATACGCAGTATTTT
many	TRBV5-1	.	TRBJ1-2	CASSLGGGGGYGYTF	TGCGCCAGCAGCTTGGGCGGGGGCGGCGGCTATGGCTACACCTTC
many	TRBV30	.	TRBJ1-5	CAWSGGYQPQHF	TGTGCCTGGAGTGGCGGGTATCAGCCCCAGCATTTT
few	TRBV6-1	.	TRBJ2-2	CASSAGWTGELFF	TGTGCCAGCAGTGCAGGATGGACGGGGGAGCTGTTTTTT
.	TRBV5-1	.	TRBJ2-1	CASSLRSISYNEQFF	TGCGCCAGCAGCTTGAGATCTATCTCCTACAATGAGCAGTTCTTC
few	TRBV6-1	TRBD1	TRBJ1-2	CASTEYVTTGGYGYTF	TGTGCCAGCACCGAATACGTTACGACAGGGGGCTATGGCTACACCTTC
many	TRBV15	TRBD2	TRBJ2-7	CATSRSGGLIYEQYF	TGTGCCACCAGCAGAAGCGGGGGACTAATCTACGAGCAGTACTTC
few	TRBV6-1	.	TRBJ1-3	CASSGMGIQVGLSGNTIYF	TGTGCCAGCAGTGGCATGGGCATACAGGTGGGACTCTCTGGAAACACCATATATTTT
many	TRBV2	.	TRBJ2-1	CASSGGSGPYNEQFF	TGTGCCAGCAGTGGAGGTAGCGGACCATACAATGAGCAGTTCTTC
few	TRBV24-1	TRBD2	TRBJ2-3	CATSGMGLAGRTQYF	TGTGCCACCAGTGGGATGGGACTAGCGGGACGTACGCAGTATTTT
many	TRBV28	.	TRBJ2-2	CASSSGGSSTGELFF	TGTGCCAGCAGTTCAGGGGGGTCGAGCACCGGGGAGCTGTTTTTT
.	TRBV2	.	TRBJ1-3	CARENGNTIYF	TGTGCCAGGGAGAATGGAAACACCATATATTTT
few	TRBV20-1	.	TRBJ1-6	CSARATGPNSPLHF	TGCAGTGCTAGAGCGACAGGACCGAATTCACCCCTCCACTTT